Following are 18 T cell receptor beta chains from one sample sequenced in a study of blood T cell repertoires in COVID-19. The data were produced by immunoSEQ multiplex PCR, yet TCRdb's version contains in-frame clones alone and is incomplete. The table has approximately 120,000 clones, about 85% seen once. Sequencing was done on a sample of peripheral blood. The receptors originated from a woman older than 75 with COVID-19, enrolled during active disease.

V usage is TRBV7-2 and J usage is TRBJ1-1; no definite D call. The germline V gene has CDR1 SGHTA and CDR2 FQGNSA. Trimming took off 1 base at V and 1 base at J, with 10 bases between the two ends. This CDR3 is 15 amino acids long. The DNA for the CDR3 is TGTGCCAGCAGCTTAGGCGGAATCCCGAACACTGAAGCTTTCTTT. It is translated as CASSLGGIPNTEAFF.

V gene TRBV7-2 combines with J gene TRBJ2-7; D not certain. This CDR3 is 13 amino acids long. CDR1 and CDR2 from the germline V gene are SGHTA and FQGNSA. V lost 0 bases and J 2 bases, leaving 5 bases between the germline ends. CDR3 DNA: TGTGCCAGCAGCTTAGCTCAGACCTACGAGCAGTACTTC. Its protein is CASSLAQTYEQYF.

The CDR3 DNA reads as TGTGCCAGCAGAAGGACTAGCGCAGCTAGCACAGATACGCAGTATTTT. The encoded protein is CASRRTSAASTDTQYF. V usage is TRBV2 and J usage is TRBJ2-3, with 9 positions matching TRBD2. Germline V gene lookup returns CDR1 SNHLY and CDR2 FYNNEI. V shed 6 bases, J shed 0 bases, and the junction held 7 bases outside the gene matches. The CDR3 length is 16 residues.

The chain combines TRBV28 with TRBJ2-5; D unresolved. The CDR3 has 13 residues. The V gene lost 7 bases and the J gene lost 0 bases, with 9 bases spanning the gap. CDR1 is MDHEN, CDR2 SYDVKM, per germline. The DNA of the CDR3 is TGTGCCAGCAACGTCCCAGACCAAGAGACCCAGTACTTC. Translation: CASNVPDQETQYF.

The chain is built from TRBV6-5 and TRBJ1-2; 9 bases agree with TRBD1. The ends lost 1 base at V and 5 bases at J; junction bases unmatched: 8. The length of the CDR3 is 16 residues. From germline, CDR1 is MNHEY and CDR2 SVGAGI. DNA for the CDR3: TGTGCCAGCAGTTACTTAACAGGGGGCGGGCCGTATGGCTACACCTTC. It translates to CASSYLTGGGPYGYTF.

V usage is TRBV6-1 and J usage is TRBJ1-5; no definite D call. V was clipped by 2 bases and J by 9 bases, with 8 bases between them. This CDR3 contains 12 residues. Looked up from germline, CDR1 is MNHNS and CDR2 is SASEGT. The CDR3 coding sequence is TGTGCCAGCAGTGAACGGGATAGGCCCCAGCATTTT. Encoded protein: CASSERDRPQHF.

The rearrangement joins TRBV27 to TRBJ2-7; TRBD1 aligns across 9 bases. CDR1 and CDR2 (germline): MNHEY, SMNVEV (reference sequence). This CDR3 region has 15 residues. V shed 2 bases, J shed 1 base, and the junction held 3 bases outside the gene matches. The CDR3 sequence: CASSLTGQGSYEQYF. For the CDR3, the DNA is TGTGCCAGCAGTTTAACGGGACAGGGTTCCTACGAGCAGTACTTC.

The J gene is TRBJ2-3, the V gene TRBV29-1; 13 bases map to TRBD2. In germline, CDR1 is SQVTM, CDR2 ANQGSEA. With V trimmed by 4 bases and J by 5 bases, 6 bases remained unmatched. The CDR3 has 15 residues. The CDR3 protein is CSVVLAGGPGDTQYF. The CDR3 DNA follows: TGCAGCGTTGTACTAGCGGGAGGGCCAGGAGATACGCAGTATTTT.

The genes are TRBV7-2 and TRBJ1-5; D gene uncertain. The V gene's germline CDR1 is SGHTA and CDR2 FQGNSA. The CDR3 covers 13 residues. Trimming stripped 1 base from V and 4 bases from J, with 5 bases between. The CDR3 DNA follows: TGTGCCAGCAGCTTAGAGAGGAATCAGCCCCAGCATTTT. Translating it yields CASSLERNQPQHF.

This clone was picked up a small number of times. This chain joins TRBV4-3 and TRBJ1-2, with D perhaps TRBD1 (6 bases). The germline V and J ends were trimmed by 2 bases and 4 bases, with 14 bases remaining between them. Looked up from germline, CDR1 is LGHNA and CDR2 is YSLEER. The CDR3 consists of 15 residues. The CDR3 is CASSQNQQGAYGYTF. The CDR3 bases are TGCGCCAGCAGCCAAAACCAACAGGGCGCCTATGGCTACACCTTC.

The sample holds one count of this clone. This rearrangement joins TRBV7-2 to TRBJ2-2, with 8 bases identical to TRBD2. In germline, CDR1 is SGHTA, CDR2 FQGNSA. Trimming cost V 6 bases and J 6 bases; bases outside gene matches: 6. This CDR3 contains 14 residues. The CDR3 spells CASRSGRGSGELFF. CDR3 DNA: TGTGCCAGCAGGAGCGGGAGAGGCTCCGGGGAGCTGTTTTTT.

This chain connects TRBV2 to TRBJ2-2; 7 nucleotides agree with TRBD2. With V trimmed by 6 bases and J by 6 bases, 1 base remained unmatched. Germline CDR1 SNHLY, CDR2 FYNNEI. The CDR3 is 12 amino acids. The CDR3: CASRTSAGELFF. The CDR3, as DNA: TGTGCCAGCAGAACTAGCGCCGGGGAGCTGTTTTTT.

The chain is built from TRBV7-3 and TRBJ1-2; 7 positions match TRBD1. V was pared by 5 bases and J by 0 bases, with 9 bases of the junction left unmatched. Germline V gene data show CDR1 as SGHTA and CDR2 as FQGTGA. The CDR3 runs to 16 residues. Here the CDR3 reads CASSPQGPAPNYGYTF. In DNA form, the CDR3 reads TGTGCCAGCAGCCCACAGGGGCCAGCACCTAACTATGGCTACACCTTC.

J is TRBJ1-1 and V is TRBV5-1; D is unclear. The V and J ends lost 4 bases and 5 bases respectively, with 18 bases between them. Germline CDR1 is SGHRS and CDR2 is YFSETQ. This CDR3 contains 15 residues. CDR3 residues: CASSRIGGEGTEAFF. The CDR3 DNA sequence: TGCGCCAGCAGCCGAATAGGTGGGGAGGGTACTGAAGCTTTCTTT.

V is TRBV13 and J is TRBJ2-1; no definite D call. This CDR3 is built from 11 residues. Germline lookup yields CDR1 PRHDT and CDR2 FYEKMQ (reference sequence). V was clipped by 3 bases and J by 8 bases, with 5 bases between them. The CDR3 reads CASSFFDEQFF. Here the CDR3 DNA reads TGTGCCAGCAGCTTCTTCGATGAGCAGTTCTTC.

This chain uses TRBV11-2 with TRBJ2-5; TRBD2 agrees at 11 bases. The CDR3 is made up of 15 amino acids. The germline V gene encodes CDR1 SGHAT and CDR2 FQNNGV. Unmatched junction bases numbered 3, after V lost 4 bases and J lost 2 bases. The CDR3 region is CASSSTSGEQETQYF. Written as DNA, the CDR3 is TGTGCCAGCAGCTCGACTAGCGGGGAACAAGAGACCCAGTACTTC.

V usage is TRBV28 and J usage is TRBJ1-1; 7 bases are a match to TRBD1. Germline V gene data show CDR1 as MDHEN and CDR2 as SYDVKM. The V gene end was trimmed by 7 bases and the J gene end by 4 bases; junction bases not matched to a gene: 15. The CDR3 runs to 16 residues. As DNA, the CDR3 is TGTGCCAGCACCTTACCTACAGGGGCCCGGTCCACTGAAGCTTTCTTT. Its translation is CASTLPTGARSTEAFF.

The chain recombines TRBV18 with TRBJ2-1; no firm D call. The CDR3 runs 11 residues. Germline V gene sequence: CDR1 KGHSH, CDR2 LQKENI. Between the trimmed V and J ends, which lost 4 bases and 5 bases, there was a span of 3 bases. This CDR3 reads CASSLNNEQFF. CDR3 DNA: TGTGCCAGCTCACTTAACAATGAGCAGTTCTTC.